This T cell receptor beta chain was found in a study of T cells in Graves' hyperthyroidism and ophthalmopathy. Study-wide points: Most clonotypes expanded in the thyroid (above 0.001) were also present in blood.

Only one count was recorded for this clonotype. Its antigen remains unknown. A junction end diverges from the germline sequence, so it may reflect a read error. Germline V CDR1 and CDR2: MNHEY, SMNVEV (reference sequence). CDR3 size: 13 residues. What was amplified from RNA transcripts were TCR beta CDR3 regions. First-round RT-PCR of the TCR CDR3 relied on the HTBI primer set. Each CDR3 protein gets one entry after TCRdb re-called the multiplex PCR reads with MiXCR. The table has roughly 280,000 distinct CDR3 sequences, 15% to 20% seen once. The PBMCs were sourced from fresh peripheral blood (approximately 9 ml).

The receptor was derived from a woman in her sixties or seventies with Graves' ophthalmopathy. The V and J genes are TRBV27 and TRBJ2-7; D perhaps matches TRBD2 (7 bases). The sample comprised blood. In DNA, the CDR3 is TGTGCCAGCAGTTTTAGGGGGGGCTACGAGCAGCACTTC. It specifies CASSFRGGYEQHF.